These T cell receptor beta chains were read from a single sample in a study of T cell repertoires in cytomegalovirus infection. In TCRdb, the reads were re-called with MiXCR into one record per CDR3 protein. The table includes 480,000 or so distinct CDR3 sequences, 10% to 12% detected once. Material: PBMCs. These receptors were obtained from a human donor in good health (CMV status not recorded). Some clones in this sample may be carry-over from other donors' samples. The CDR3 runs from the conserved cysteine through the conserved F or W. Fields, in order: clone size, D gene, V gene, J gene, CDR3 DNA, CDR3 protein. A D gene is named only where the DNA matches it firmly. Not all rows give a size; the values are once, few, many and, for expanded clones, a class.

abundance: NA
d_gene: TRBD1
v_gene: TRBV20-1
j_gene: TRBJ1-1
CDR3nt: TGCAGTGCTATTGGACAGGAAAATCTGAACACTGAAGCTTTCTTT
CDR3aa: CSAIGQENLNTEAFF

abundance: many
d_gene: TRBD2
v_gene: TRBV7-2
j_gene: TRBJ2-7
CDR3nt: TGTGCCAGCAGCTTACAAGCCGGGACTAGCAACGAGCAGTACTTC
CDR3aa: CASSLQAGTSNEQYF

abundance: few
d_gene: NA
v_gene: TRBV19
j_gene: TRBJ1-1
CDR3nt: TGTGCCAGTAGTTCCCCTGGACCTACCCCGGCTTTCTTT
CDR3aa: CASSSPGPTPAFF

abundance: many
d_gene: NA
v_gene: TRBV7-6
j_gene: TRBJ1-2
CDR3nt: TGTGCCAGCAGCTTAATGGGGGCTGGCTATGGCTACACCTTC
CDR3aa: CASSLMGAGYGYTF

abundance: few
d_gene: NA
v_gene: TRBV19
j_gene: TRBJ2-3
CDR3nt: TGTGCCAGTAGTATTGAGTCGCAAGCGGGACACACAGATACGCAGTATTTT
CDR3aa: CASSIESQAGHTDTQYF

abundance: many
d_gene: NA
v_gene: TRBV7-2
j_gene: TRBJ2-1
CDR3nt: TGTGCCAGCAGCCCCCACCGACTAGATCGTTACAATGAGCAGTTCTTC
CDR3aa: CASSPHRLDRYNEQFF

abundance: many
d_gene: NA
v_gene: TRBV28
j_gene: TRBJ1-4
CDR3nt: TGTGCCAGCAGTTTGGGGGGCATGGTTGAAAAACTGTTTTTT
CDR3aa: CASSLGGMVEKLFF

abundance: NA
d_gene: NA
v_gene: TRBV19
j_gene: TRBJ1-1
CDR3nt: TGTGCCAGTATCTTGTCCGGGGGAGTGAACACTGAAGCTTTCTTT
CDR3aa: CASILSGGVNTEAFF

abundance: NA
d_gene: NA
v_gene: TRBV27
j_gene: TRBJ2-5
CDR3nt: TGTGCCAGCAGTTTATTTGCAGGGTTAGAGACCCAGTACTTC
CDR3aa: CASSLFAGLETQYF

abundance: NA
d_gene: TRBD2
v_gene: TRBV5-1
j_gene: TRBJ2-1
CDR3nt: TGCGCCAGCAGCTTGGCCACTAGCGGGAGGGGGTGGACGCAGTTCTTC
CDR3aa: CASSLATSGRGWTQFF

abundance: many
d_gene: TRBD2
v_gene: TRBV7-3
j_gene: TRBJ2-1
CDR3nt: TGTGCCAGCAGCTTAACTAGCGGGGGCGGGGAGCAGTTCTTC
CDR3aa: CASSLTSGGGEQFF

abundance: NA
d_gene: NA
v_gene: TRBV3-1
j_gene: TRBJ1-1
CDR3nt: TGTGCCAGCAGACTAGGGGATGAAGCTTTCTTT
CDR3aa: CASRLGDEAFF

abundance: NA
d_gene: TRBD1
v_gene: TRBV12-3/TRBV12-4
j_gene: TRBJ1-4
CDR3nt: TGTGCCAGCAGTTCCACTTGGGGACAGGGGGACGAAAAACTGTTTTTT
CDR3aa: CASSSTWGQGDEKLFF

abundance: many
d_gene: NA
v_gene: TRBV4-2
j_gene: TRBJ2-1
CDR3nt: TGTGCCAGCAGCCAAGATCGTGGAGGGGATTTGATGGTGTTCTTC
CDR3aa: CASSQDRGGDLMVFF

abundance: many
d_gene: NA
v_gene: TRBV18
j_gene: TRBJ1-1
CDR3nt: TGTGCCAGCTCACGGGAAGGAAACACTGAAGCTTTCTTT
CDR3aa: CASSREGNTEAFF

abundance: many
d_gene: TRBD1
v_gene: TRBV25-1
j_gene: TRBJ2-1
CDR3nt: TGTGCCAGCAGCCCCGGACAGGGGTCCCACAATGAGCAGTTCTTC
CDR3aa: CASSPGQGSHNEQFF

abundance: few
d_gene: TRBD2
v_gene: TRBV7-9
j_gene: TRBJ2-7
CDR3nt: TGTGCCAGCAGCTTAGCTAGCGGGGTCTACGAGCAGTACTTC
CDR3aa: CASSLASGVYEQYF

abundance: few
d_gene: TRBD2
v_gene: TRBV15
j_gene: TRBJ2-7
CDR3nt: TGTGCCACCAGCAGAGGGGGGGGGACGGCGATCTATGGGCAGTACTTC
CDR3aa: CATSRGGGTAIYGQYF

abundance: NA
d_gene: NA
v_gene: TRBV20-1
j_gene: TRBJ1-1
CDR3nt: TGCAGTGCTAGCCACCTGGCAGTCCATAACACTGAAGCTTTCTTT
CDR3aa: CSASHLAVHNTEAFF

abundance: many
d_gene: TRBD2
v_gene: TRBV7-8
j_gene: TRBJ2-7
CDR3nt: TGTGCCAGCAGCCCCTCTAGCGGGGGGACTTACGAGCAGTACTTC
CDR3aa: CASSPSSGGTYEQYF

abundance: many
d_gene: TRBD2
v_gene: TRBV7-6
j_gene: TRBJ2-5
CDR3nt: TGTGCCAGCAGCTTACCCGGACTAGCGGGATTGGCCCAGTACTTC
CDR3aa: CASSLPGLAGLAQYF

abundance: many
d_gene: NA
v_gene: TRBV7-8
j_gene: TRBJ1-1
CDR3nt: TGTGCCAGCAGCTTAGAGTGGAAAAGGGTGGACACTGAAGCTTTCTTT
CDR3aa: CASSLEWKRVDTEAFF

abundance: NA
d_gene: NA
v_gene: TRBV28
j_gene: TRBJ2-7
CDR3nt: TGTGCCAGCAGTTTAGGGGCTAGTAGCCACGAGCAGTACTTC
CDR3aa: CASSLGASSHEQYF

abundance: many
d_gene: NA
v_gene: TRBV3-1
j_gene: TRBJ1-3
CDR3nt: TGTGCCAGCAGCCAAGATCTTGGGCAGAGGGGAAACACCATATATTTT
CDR3aa: CASSQDLGQRGNTIYF

abundance: NA
d_gene: NA
v_gene: TRBV19
j_gene: TRBJ1-2
CDR3nt: TGTGCCAGTAGTATAGATTTTACCGGGTCGGGCTACACCTTC
CDR3aa: CASSIDFTGSGYTF

abundance: many
d_gene: NA
v_gene: TRBV7-6
j_gene: TRBJ2-1
CDR3nt: TGTGCCAGCAGCTTTGACCAGTACAATGAGCAGTTCTTC
CDR3aa: CASSFDQYNEQFF